This record concerns one TCR beta chain sequence. The PCR made use of 60 Vbeta and 13 Jbeta primers. The repertoire was sequenced with immunoSEQ multiplex PCR; TCRdb's copy has only in-frame clones and lacks some. The sample yields 90,000 or so clones, approximately 72% seen once. These data originate in a study of cytomegalovirus exposure and HLA in healthy donors. Background on the study: Researchers found that under 90% of under 450 genotyped donors fell within the Caucasian-associated ancestry cluster.

The CDR3 totals 12 residues. Trimming shortened V by 5 bases and J by 6 bases, and 11 bases separated the two germline ends. The germline V gene encodes CDR1 MDHEN and CDR2 SYDVKM. Input material: PBMCs. The V and J genes are TRBV28 and TRBJ2-7; the D gene is possibly TRBD1 (5 bases). The receptor comes from a woman aged 40-49 years in good health and CMV-seronegative. The CDR3 nucleotides are TGTGCCAGCAGTATTCTCAGGGCCGAGCAGTACTTC. As protein: CASSILRAEQYF.